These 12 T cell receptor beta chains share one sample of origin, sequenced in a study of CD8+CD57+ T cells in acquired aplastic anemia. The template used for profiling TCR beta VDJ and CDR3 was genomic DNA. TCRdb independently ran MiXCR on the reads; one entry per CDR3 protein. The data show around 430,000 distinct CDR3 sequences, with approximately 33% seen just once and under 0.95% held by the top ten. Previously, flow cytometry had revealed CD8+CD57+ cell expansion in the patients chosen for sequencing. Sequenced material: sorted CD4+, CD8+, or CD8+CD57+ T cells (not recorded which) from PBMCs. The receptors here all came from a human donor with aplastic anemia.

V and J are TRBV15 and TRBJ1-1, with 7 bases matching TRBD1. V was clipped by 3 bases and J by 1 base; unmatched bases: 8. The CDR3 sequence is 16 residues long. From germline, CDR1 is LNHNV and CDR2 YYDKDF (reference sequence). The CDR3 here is CATSSKGQQRNTEAFF. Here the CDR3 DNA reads TGTGCCACCAGCAGCAAGGGACAGCAAAGGAACACTGAAGCTTTCTTT.

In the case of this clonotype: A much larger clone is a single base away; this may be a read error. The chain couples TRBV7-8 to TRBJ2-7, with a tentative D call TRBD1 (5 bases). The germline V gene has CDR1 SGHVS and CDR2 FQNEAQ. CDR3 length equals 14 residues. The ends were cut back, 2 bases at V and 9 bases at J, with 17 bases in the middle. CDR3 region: CASSLLDKVGGQYF. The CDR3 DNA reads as TGTGCCAGCAGCTTACTGGACAAGGTGGGCGGGCAGTACTTC.

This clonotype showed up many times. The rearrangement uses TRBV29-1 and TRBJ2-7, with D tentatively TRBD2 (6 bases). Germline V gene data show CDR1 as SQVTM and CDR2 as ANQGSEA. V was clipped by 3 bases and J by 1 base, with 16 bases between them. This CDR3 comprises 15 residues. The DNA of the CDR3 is TGCAGCGTTGATTCGGGGGTGGGGGGATCCTACGAGCAGTACTTC. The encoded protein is CSVDSGVGGSYEQYF.

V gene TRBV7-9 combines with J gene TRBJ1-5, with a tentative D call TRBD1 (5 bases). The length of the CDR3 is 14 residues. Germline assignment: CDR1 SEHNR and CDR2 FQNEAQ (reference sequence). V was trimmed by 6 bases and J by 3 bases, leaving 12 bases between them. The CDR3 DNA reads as TGTGCCAGCAGTCAGACGGGGACCAATCAGCCCCAGCATTTT. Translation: CASSQTGTNQPQHF.

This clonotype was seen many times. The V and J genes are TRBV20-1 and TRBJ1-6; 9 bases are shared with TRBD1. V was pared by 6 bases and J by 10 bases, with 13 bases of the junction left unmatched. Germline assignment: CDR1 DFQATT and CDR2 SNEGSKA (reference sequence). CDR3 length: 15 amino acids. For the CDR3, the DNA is TGCAGTGCGCAGCGGGGACAGGGCTTTGACTCACCCCTCCACTTT. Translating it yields CSAQRGQGFDSPLHF.

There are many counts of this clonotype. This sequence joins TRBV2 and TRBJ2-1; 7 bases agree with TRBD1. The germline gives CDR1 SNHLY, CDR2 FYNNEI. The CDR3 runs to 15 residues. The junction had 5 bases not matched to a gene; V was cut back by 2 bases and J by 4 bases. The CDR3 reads CASSELGTEYNEQFF. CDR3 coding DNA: TGTGCCAGCAGTGAATTAGGGACAGAATACAATGAGCAGTTCTTC.

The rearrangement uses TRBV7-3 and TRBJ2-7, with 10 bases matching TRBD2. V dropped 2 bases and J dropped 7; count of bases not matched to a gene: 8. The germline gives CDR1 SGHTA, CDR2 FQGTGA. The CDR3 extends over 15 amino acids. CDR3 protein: CASSLRLSSGGEQYF. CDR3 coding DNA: TGTGCCAGCAGCTTACGGCTTTCTAGCGGGGGAGAGCAGTACTTC.

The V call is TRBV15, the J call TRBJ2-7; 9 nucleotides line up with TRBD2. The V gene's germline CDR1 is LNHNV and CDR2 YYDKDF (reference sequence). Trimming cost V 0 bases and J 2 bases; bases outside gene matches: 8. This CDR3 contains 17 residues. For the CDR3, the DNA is TGTGCCACCAGCAGAGACTCGGCGGGAGGGCATCCCTACGAGCAGTACTTC. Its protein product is CATSRDSAGGHPYEQYF.

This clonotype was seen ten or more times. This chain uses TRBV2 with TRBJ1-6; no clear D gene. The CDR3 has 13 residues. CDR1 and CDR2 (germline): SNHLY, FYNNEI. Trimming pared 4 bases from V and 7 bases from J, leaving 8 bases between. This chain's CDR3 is CASSVFGNSPLHF. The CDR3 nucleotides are TGTGCCAGCAGTGTATTTGGGAATTCACCCCTCCACTTT.

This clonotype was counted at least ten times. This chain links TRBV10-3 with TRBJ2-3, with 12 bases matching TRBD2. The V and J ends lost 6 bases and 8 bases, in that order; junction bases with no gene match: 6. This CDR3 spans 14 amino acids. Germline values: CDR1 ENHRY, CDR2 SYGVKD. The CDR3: CAIRRLAGEATQYF. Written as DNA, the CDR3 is TGTGCCATCAGAAGACTAGCGGGAGAGGCTACGCAGTATTTT.

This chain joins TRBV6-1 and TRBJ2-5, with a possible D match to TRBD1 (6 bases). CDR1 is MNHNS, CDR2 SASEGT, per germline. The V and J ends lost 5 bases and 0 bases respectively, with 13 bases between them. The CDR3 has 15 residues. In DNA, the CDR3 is TGTGCCAGCAGTTTTACGGACAGCTACCAAGAGACCCAGTACTTC. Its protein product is CASSFTDSYQETQYF.

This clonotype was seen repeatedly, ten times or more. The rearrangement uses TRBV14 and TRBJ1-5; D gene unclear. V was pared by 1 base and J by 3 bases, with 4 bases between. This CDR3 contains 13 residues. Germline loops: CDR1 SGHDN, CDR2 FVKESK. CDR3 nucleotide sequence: TGTGCCAGCAGCCAAGCTCTCAATCAGCCCCAGCATTTT. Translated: CASSQALNQPQHF. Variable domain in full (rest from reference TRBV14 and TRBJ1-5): EAGVTQFPSHSVIEKGQTVTLRCDPISGHDNLYWYRRVMGKEIKFLLHFVKESKQDESGMPNNRFLAERTGGTYSTLKVQPAELEDSGVYFCASSQALNQPQHFGDGTRLSIL.